This T cell receptor (beta chain) comes out of a study of blood T cell repertoires in COVID-19. The wider study: The cDNA or gDNA used as material had been derived from T cells, B-cell-depleted T cells, or PBMCs.

The junction had 6 bases not matched to a gene; V was cut back by 1 base and J by 4 bases. Per the germline V gene, CDR1 is MGHRA and CDR2 is YSYEKL. This CDR3 spans 15 amino acids. The authors' processing: By means of reference gene primer amplification, nucleated cell counts were estimated. Profiled with immunoSEQ multiplex PCR; TCRdb holds only in-frame clones, not every one. V, J and clone size are taken as reported in that table, and D and trimming were inferred from the DNA itself. The repertoire consists of 40,000 to 60,000 clones, with about 81% occurring once and the leading ten covering about 4.5%.

This TCR was sampled from a man in his fifties or sixties with active COVID-19. The chain employs TRBV4-1 and TRBJ2-5, with 7 bases aligning to TRBD2. Sample: peripheral blood. For the CDR3, the DNA is TGCGCCAGCAGCCAAGTAGGGCTAGCGGTAGAGACCCAGTACTTC. Translated: CASSQVGLAVETQYF.